The clone carrying this T cell receptor beta chain was seen many times. What it binds is not known. The data were taken from a study of human T cells and chemical hapten exposure. The study's findings and limits: Counts of TCRs above 1 in 1000 frequency stayed unchanged with DPC sensitization.

MiXCR was run by TCRdb on the RACE reads, yielding one entry per CDR3 protein. The profile shows approximately 400,000 distinct CDR3 sequences, around 5.5% of them singletons. As to time point: pre-sensitization, week 0. The sample's treatment: therapeutic diphenylcyclopropenone sensitization with weekly scalp DPC. CDR3 length: 13 amino acids. Germline-derived CDR1 and CDR2 are SGHAT and FQNNGV. The V and J ends lost 8 bases and 2 bases respectively, with 12 bases between them. Sequencing used whole blood, obtained in connection with sensitization to the hapten diphenylcyclopropenone (DPC). The sequence derives from a woman aged 45-60 years with alopecia areata. Some clones in this sample may be carry-over from other donors' samples. This chain connects TRBV11-2 to TRBJ1-1, with no clear D. The CDR3 here is CASGSGSNTEAFF. The CDR3 DNA follows: TGTGCCAGCGGGTCGGGTTCCAACACTGAAGCTTTCTTT. Combining the CDR3 with reference TRBV11-2 and TRBJ1-1 gives the whole variable domain EAGVAQSPRYKIIEKRQSVAFWCNPISGHATLYWYQQILGQGPKLLIQFQNNGVVDDSQLPKDRFSAERLKGVDSTLKIQPAKLEDSAVYLCASGSGSNTEAFFGQGTRLTVV.